This T cell receptor beta chain was retrieved from a study of CD4 T cells in relation to SARS-CoV-2 and coronaviruses. For the study at large: PBMCs were cultured with antigen for roughly 11 days before TCR beta sequencing.

Generated by immunoSEQ multiplex PCR, the TCRdb table keeps only in-frame clones and is missing some. The table lists 25,000 to 30,000 clones, about 70% of them singletons. Germline-derived CDR1 and CDR2 are KGHSH and LQKENI. Trimming left V 0 bases short and J 7 bases short, with 13 bases between. The CDR3 runs 14 residues. Study-wide results and caveats: Approximately 65% of donors had memory CD4+ clonotypes crossrecognizing SARS-CoV-2 and common cold coronavirus spike.

CD4+ T cells from unexposed donors were obtained before the COVID-19 pandemic (2011-2018). The cells were cultured for 10 days before CD4+ T cells were isolated. Cells permitting, SARS-CoV-2 S/N and four cold-coronavirus spikes were tested on unexposed-donor CD4+ T cells. In regard to this clone: Its specificity is not known.

The clonotype was recovered from a human donor in good health. The V call is TRBV18, the J call TRBJ2-7; no clear D. Sequenced input: CD4+ T cells from PBMCs, cultured in vitro. The chain's CDR3 is CASSPPQRLGEQYF. Here the CDR3 DNA reads TGTGCCAGCTCACCACCTCAGCGTCTGGGGGAGCAGTACTTC.